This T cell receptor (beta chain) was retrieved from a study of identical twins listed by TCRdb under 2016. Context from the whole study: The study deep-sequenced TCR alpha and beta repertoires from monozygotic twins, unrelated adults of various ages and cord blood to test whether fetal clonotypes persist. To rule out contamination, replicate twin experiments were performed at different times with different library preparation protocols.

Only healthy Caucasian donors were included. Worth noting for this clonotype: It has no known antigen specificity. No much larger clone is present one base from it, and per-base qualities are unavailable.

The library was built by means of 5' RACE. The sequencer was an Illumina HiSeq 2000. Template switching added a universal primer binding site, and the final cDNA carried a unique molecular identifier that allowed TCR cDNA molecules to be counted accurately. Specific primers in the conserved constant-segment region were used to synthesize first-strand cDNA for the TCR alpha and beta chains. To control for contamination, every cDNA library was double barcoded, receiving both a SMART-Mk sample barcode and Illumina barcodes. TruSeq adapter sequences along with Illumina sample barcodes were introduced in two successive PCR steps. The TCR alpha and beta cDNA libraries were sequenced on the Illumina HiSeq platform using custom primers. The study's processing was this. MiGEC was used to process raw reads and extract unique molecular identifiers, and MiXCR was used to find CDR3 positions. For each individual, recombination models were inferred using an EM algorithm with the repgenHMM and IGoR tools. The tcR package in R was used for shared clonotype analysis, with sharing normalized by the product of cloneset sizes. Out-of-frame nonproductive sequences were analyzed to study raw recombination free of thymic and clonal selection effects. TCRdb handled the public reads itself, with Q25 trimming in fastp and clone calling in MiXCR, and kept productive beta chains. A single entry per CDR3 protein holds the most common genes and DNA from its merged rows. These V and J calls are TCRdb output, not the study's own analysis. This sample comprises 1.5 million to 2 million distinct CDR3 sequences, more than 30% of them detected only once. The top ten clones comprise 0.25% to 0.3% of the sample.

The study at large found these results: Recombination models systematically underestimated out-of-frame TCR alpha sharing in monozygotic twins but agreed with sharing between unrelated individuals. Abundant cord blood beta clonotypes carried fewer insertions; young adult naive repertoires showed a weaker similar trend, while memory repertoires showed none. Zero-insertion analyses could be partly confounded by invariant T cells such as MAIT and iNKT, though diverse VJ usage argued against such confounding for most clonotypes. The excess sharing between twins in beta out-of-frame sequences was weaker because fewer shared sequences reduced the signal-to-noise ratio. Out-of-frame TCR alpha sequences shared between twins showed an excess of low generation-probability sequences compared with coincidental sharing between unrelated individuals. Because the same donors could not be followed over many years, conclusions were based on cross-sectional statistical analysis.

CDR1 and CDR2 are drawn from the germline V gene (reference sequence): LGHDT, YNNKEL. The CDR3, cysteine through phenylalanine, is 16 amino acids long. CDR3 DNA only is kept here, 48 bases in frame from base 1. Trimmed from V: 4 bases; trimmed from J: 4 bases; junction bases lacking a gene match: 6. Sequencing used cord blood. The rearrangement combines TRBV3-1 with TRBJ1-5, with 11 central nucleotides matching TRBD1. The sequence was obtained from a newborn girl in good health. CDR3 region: CASSLKGTGGNQPQHF. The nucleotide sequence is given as TGTGCCAGCAGCCTTAAGGGGACAGGGGGTAATCAGCCCCAGCATTTT.